Here is one T cell receptor (beta chain) with its context. It lacks a known antigen. Base quality data are lacking; no much larger clone is found one base away. Clipping removes 6 bases from V and 4 bases from J, with 9 as the unmatched junction base count. CDR3 length: 15 amino acids, cysteine to phenylalanine. Only the CDR3 part of the read is kept: 45 bases, read in frame from the first base. CDR1 and CDR2 were assigned from the germline V gene (reference sequence) as SEHNR and FQNEAQ. Focal radiation therapy combined with CTLA-4 blockade (ipilimumab) was tested in patients with chemo-refractory metastatic non-small-cell lung cancer. The library was obtained by the immunoSEQ multiplex PCR assay. TCRdb took this table from immuneACCESS and kept in-frame rearrangements with V and J called. Such tables lack part of the clones; where checked against another copy, unresolved V genes explain under half of the gap, and the rest is unexplained. The sample table records tens of thousands of clones; around 85% of these occur just once. 7% to 8% of the sample rests with the top ten.

This record belongs to a study of radiotherapy plus CTLA-4 blockade in lung cancer (dated by TCRdb to 2016 to 2018). Background for the entire study: Objective responses occurred in roughly 20% of enrolled patients, and roughly 30% achieved disease control. The study at large found these results: The strongest predictors of response were reported to be early dynamic shifts in blood T cell clones along with a rise in serum interferon-beta following radiation. After treatment with radiotherapy and ipilimumab, TCR clones that originated in tumors expanded in peripheral blood.

The sequence came from a human donor with non-small cell lung cancer who had stable disease on radiotherapy plus ipilimumab. The chain joins TRBV7-9 to TRBJ2-3, with 8 bases in between that match TRBD2. The sequencing used peripheral blood, collected from a patient treated with radiotherapy plus ipilimumab. The CDR3 is CASSDRRGAADTQYF. Read as DNA, the sequence is TGTGCCAGCAGTGACAGGCGGGGGGCAGCAGATACGCAGTATTTT.